A selection of T cell receptor beta chains follows, all from one sample in a study of blood T cells in healthy people across ages. MiXCR was run by TCRdb on the 5' RACE reads, yielding one entry per CDR3 protein. The profile covers hundreds of thousands of distinct CDR3 sequences, with approximately 49% appearing a single time and 30% to 40% taken by the ten largest. Sequencing was carried out using blood. The receptors stem from a woman aged 55-70 years in good health. CDR3s include the opening cysteine and the closing phenylalanine or tryptophan. The D gene is left open where the match is weak. For some rows the clone size is stated as once, few or many, or as a class when expanded; others skip it.

j_gene: TRBJ2-3; d_gene: .; abundance: .; v_gene: TRBV20-1; CDR3nt: TGCAGTGCTAGAGGCCGCCAGGGGTTGCCAGATACGCAGTATTTT; CDR3aa: CSARGRQGLPDTQYF
j_gene: TRBJ2-1; d_gene: .; abundance: .; v_gene: TRBV6-5; CDR3nt: TGTGCCAGCAGCCGCCCTACTAGCTCCTACAATGAGCAGTTCTTC; CDR3aa: CASSRPTSSYNEQFF
j_gene: TRBJ1-5; d_gene: .; abundance: .; v_gene: TRBV7-2; CDR3nt: TGTGCCAGCAGCTTGGACAGCTTTCTTCTGCCCCAGCATTTT; CDR3aa: CASSLDSFLLPQHF
j_gene: TRBJ2-7; d_gene: TRBD2; abundance: .; v_gene: TRBV7-9; CDR3nt: TGTGCCAGCAGCTCCACCCGGACTAGCGGGACCTCGAGCTCCTACGAGCAGTACTTC; CDR3aa: CASSSTRTSGTSSSYEQYF
j_gene: TRBJ2-7; d_gene: TRBD1; abundance: .; v_gene: TRBV28; CDR3nt: TGTGCCAGCGGGGACAGGCCCTACGAGCAGTACTTC; CDR3aa: CASGDRPYEQYF
j_gene: TRBJ2-7; d_gene: TRBD2; abundance: .; v_gene: TRBV7-2; CDR3nt: TGTGCCAGCAGCTTAGTCCCAGCGGGAGACGAGCAGTACTTC; CDR3aa: CASSLVPAGDEQYF
j_gene: TRBJ2-3; d_gene: TRBD2; abundance: .; v_gene: TRBV2; CDR3nt: TGTGCCAGCAGCCCTGGCGGGAGTAGGGCAGATACGCAGTATTTT; CDR3aa: CASSPGGSRADTQYF
j_gene: TRBJ2-3; d_gene: .; abundance: once; v_gene: TRBV20-1; CDR3nt: TGCAGTGCCAAAGTAGTAGCAAAAGATACGCAGTATTTT; CDR3aa: CSAKVVAKDTQYF
j_gene: TRBJ2-5; d_gene: TRBD1; abundance: .; v_gene: TRBV6-2/TRBV6-3; CDR3nt: TGTGCCAGCAGGCTGACAGGGGGAAGAGAGACCCAGTACTTC; CDR3aa: CASRLTGGRETQYF
j_gene: TRBJ2-3; d_gene: TRBD1; abundance: .; v_gene: TRBV27; CDR3nt: TGTGCCAGCACCCCCAGGGGGAGCACAGACACGCAGTATTTT; CDR3aa: CASTPRGSTDTQYF